The entry below gives a single T cell receptor beta chain sequence along with its context. This clonotype appeared many times. The clone's antigen remains unknown. One base away there is no much larger clone; base qualities are not given. The sample comes from a study of T cells in Graves' hyperthyroidism and ophthalmopathy (dated by TCRdb to about 2019). Background for the entire study: Peripheral blood samples were taken at initial diagnosis, before any treatment was given. The paper describes TCR Vbeta CDR3 sequencing of 135 peripheral blood samples, made up of 43 ophthalmopathy patients, more than 70 hyperthyroidism patients and approximately 17 progressor patients. A discovery cohort of roughly 100 patients, about 44 with Graves' ophthalmopathy and 55 to 65 with stable Graves' hyperthyroidism, was used to find distinguishing TCR V-J signatures. Whether ophthalmopathy could be predicted prospectively was tested in an independent validation cohort made up of under 20 hyperthyroidism patients plus 17 patients who later progressed to ophthalmopathy. Once sampling was done, hyperthyroidism patients were given methimazole at a starting dose of 30 mg daily, whereas ophthalmopathy patients were given high-dose intravenous methylprednisolone. The approximately 100 discovery patients were divided at random into training and test sets in a 7:3 ratio. In addition, the study compared T-cell repertoires in thyroid tissue and in blood from roughly 6 Graves' hyperthyroidism patients. Results the study describes overall, beyond this receptor: A model built on a 13 V-J signature distinguished ophthalmopathy from stable hyperthyroidism, reaching over 85% sensitivity and around 81% specificity in cross-validation and 80%/75% in testing. Most expanded thyroid clonotypes (frequency above 0.001) were also detected in blood, suggesting blood repertoires may reflect thyroid immune responses. No statistical method was used to fix the sample size in advance, and group allocation was not hidden from the investigators. During validation, the model predicted progression to ophthalmopathy a median of approximately 6 months ahead of onset, with approximately 70% sensitivity and 72.22% specificity.

Ophthalmopathy patients had moderately to severely active disease, with a Clinical Activity Score of 3 or more, a NOSPECS grade of 4 or more, and a disease duration of less than 3 months. Patients with uncontrolled infections, other autoimmune diseases, pregnancy or lactation were excluded. Diagnoses were established on the basis of clinical symptoms, serum thyroxine and TRAb, thyroid ultrasound, and orbital computed tomography. PBMCs were separated from 8 to 10 ml of fresh peripheral blood using Ficoll-Paque density gradient centrifugation. Total RNA was extracted with Trizol reagent, and quality was checked on an Agilent 2100 Bioanalyzer. Based on the germline V gene (reference sequence), the CDR1 and CDR2 sequences are PRHDT and FYEKMQ. The CDR3 runs 14 amino acids, cysteine and phenylalanine included. The DNA shown is the 42-base CDR3, in frame from base 1. Trimming costs V 5 bases and J 10 bases, and their ends lie 18 bases apart.

The TCR beta CDR3 regions were amplified from RNA transcripts. A first-round RT-PCR of the TCR CDR3 used the HTBI primer set with the Qiagen OneStep RT-PCR kit. The libraries were constructed in a second round of multiplex PCR and then size-selected and purified. Paired-end sequencing of the libraries was performed with 100 bp reads on an Illumina HiSeq2000. As for the original processing: SOAPnuke was used to process the raw data, with reads discarded if the reads contained adapters or uncalled bases, had a mean Phred below 15, or lacked an exact constant-primer or identifier match. COPE v1.2.5 was used to merge the high-quality paired reads, and each unique nucleotide sequence was defined as a clonotype. MiTCR v1.1 was used to align the clonotypes against IMGT TRBV, TRBD and TRBJ reference segments. Only V-J combinations with frequency above 0.0001, covering about 99% of repertoires, were analysed. A TCS score was defined as the ratio between F50 (clonal expansion) and ExV (chaos), using BLOSUM62-based TCRdist between CDR3 peptides within each V-J. Welch's t-statistics and random forest reduced roughly 500 V-J features to about 13, which were used in a naive Bayes classifier (R e1071). Through fastp at Q25 and MiXCR, TCRdb rebuilt clones from the public reads, retaining in-frame beta chains. Each entry merges the rows of one CDR3 protein and shows their most common DNA and genes. These V and J calls are TCRdb output, not the study's own analysis. Present in this sample are about 640,000 distinct CDR3 sequences, about 14% of which were seen just once. The ten largest clones capture approximately 13% of the sample.

The chain is assembled from TRBV13 and TRBJ2-1; the D gene is possibly TRBD2, with 6 bases matching. The sample comprised blood. This TCR was recovered from a woman in her forties or fifties with Graves' ophthalmopathy. The DNA sequence is given as TGTGCCAGCAGCGCCCAGTCGGTGGCGGGGGAGCAGTTCTTC. Its protein product is CASSAQSVAGEQFF.